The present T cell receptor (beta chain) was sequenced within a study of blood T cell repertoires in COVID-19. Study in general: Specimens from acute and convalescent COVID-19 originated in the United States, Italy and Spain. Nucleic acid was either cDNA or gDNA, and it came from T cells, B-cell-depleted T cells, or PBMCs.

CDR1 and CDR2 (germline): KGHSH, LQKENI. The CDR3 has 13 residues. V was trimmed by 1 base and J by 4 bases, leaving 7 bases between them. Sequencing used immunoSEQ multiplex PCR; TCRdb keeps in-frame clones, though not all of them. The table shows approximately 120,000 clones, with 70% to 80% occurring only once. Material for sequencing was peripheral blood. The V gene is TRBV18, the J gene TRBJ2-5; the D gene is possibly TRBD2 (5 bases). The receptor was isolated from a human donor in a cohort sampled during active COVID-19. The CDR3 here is CASSPQGVETQYF. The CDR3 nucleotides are TGTGCCAGCTCACCACAGGGAGTAGAGACCCAGTACTTC.